Given below is one T cell receptor beta chain in context. Antigen unknown. It was the approximately 120-subject validation cohort, separate from the approximately 680-subject first cohort, to which the donors belonged. Libraries were prepared by immunoSEQ multiplex PCR; TCRdb keeps only in-frame clonotypes and omits some of them. The table shows tens of thousands of clones, with more than 95% occurring only once. The data were taken from a study of cytomegalovirus exposure and HLA in healthy donors. From germline, CDR1 is SNHLY and CDR2 FYNNEI. The CDR3 sequence is 15 residues long. Trimming at V came to 3 bases and at J to 8 bases, leaving 11 bases not matched to a gene. Study outcomes and limitations: It was reported that the classifier diagnosed cytomegalovirus status with high specificity and sensitivity in both the original and validation cohorts. The finding came from a later analysis; first-cohort TCR clusters tended to co-occur in the roughly 110 validation repertoires. Overall, approximately 150 TCR beta chains were annotated as cytomegalovirus-associated.

This receptor was obtained from a man aged 18 to 29 in good health and CMV-seronegative. This chain connects TRBV2 to TRBJ2-3, with 7 bases that match TRBD2. The sample taken for sequencing was PBMCs. The CDR3 DNA reads as TGTGCCAGCAGTGAGGCGGCAGCATCGGGAGGTACGCAGTATTTT. This codes for CASSEAAASGGTQYF.